This passage covers 5 T cell receptor beta chains from one sample sequenced in a study of OX40 agonist ivuxolimab in advanced cancers. Produced via immunoSEQ multiplex PCR; TCRdb's table is partial and in-frame only. The sample consists of 45,000 or so clones, about nine tenths of them appearing once. The sample was CD4+ or CD8+ T cells sorted from blood, taken in a trial of the OX40 agonist ivuxolimab. These receptors were collected from an adult with an advanced solid tumor such as melanoma, head and neck, liver or kidney cancer.

The chain couples TRBV7-3 to TRBJ2-2, with 8 bases lining up with TRBD2. Unmatched junction bases numbered 10, after V lost 4 bases and J lost 6 bases. Germline CDR1 reads SGHTA; CDR2 reads FQGTGA. The CDR3 spans 16 residues. CDR3 coding DNA: TGTGCCAGCAGCTCGGGACGGGAGGGCCAATCCGGGGAGCTGTTTTTT. Protein product: CASSSGREGQSGELFF.

The chain carries TRBV6-6 and TRBJ2-7; D may correspond to TRBD1 or TRBD2 (7 bases each). The CDR3 runs to 13 residues. Germline V CDR1 and CDR2: MNHNY, SVGAGI (reference sequence). V lost 7 bases and J lost 5, with 15 bases in between. CDR3 sequence (DNA): TGTGCCAGCACCGCGACAGGGAGGGACGAGCAGTACTTC. Its translation is CASTATGRDEQYF.

The chain joins TRBV7-8 to TRBJ2-3, with 9 bases lining up with TRBD2. Germline CDR1 SGHVS, CDR2 FQNEAQ. The CDR3 covers 18 residues. V was clipped by 5 bases and J by 3 bases; unmatched bases: 15. Written as DNA, the CDR3 is TGTGCCAGCAGCCAGGACCGGGGGCGGGAGGGCCGGACAGATACGCAGTATTTT. Its translation is CASSQDRGREGRTDTQYF.

This chain uses TRBV6-5 with TRBJ2-7; weak D call: TRBD2 (6 bases). Germline lookup yields CDR1 MNHEY and CDR2 SVGAGI. Trimming cost V 5 bases and J 1 base, with 15 bases left between them. This CDR3 is 15 amino acids long. This CDR3 is CASSNVRGGSYEQYF. The CDR3 DNA follows: TGTGCCAGCAGTAATGTTCGGGGAGGTTCCTACGAGCAGTACTTC.

The J gene is TRBJ1-5, the V gene TRBV19; D is uncertain. This CDR3 has 13 residues. Germline loops: CDR1 LNHDA, CDR2 SQIVND (reference sequence). The V end lost 4 bases, the J end lost 4 bases, and 8 bases lay between the germline ends. The CDR3 sequence is CASSTGRNQPQHF. The CDR3, as DNA: TGTGCCAGTAGTACCGGCCGAAATCAGCCCCAGCATTTT. Filled out from reference TRBV19 and TRBJ1-5, the complete variable domain reads DGGITQSPKYLFRKEGQNVTLSCEQNLNHDAMYWYRQDPGQGLRLIYYSQIVNDFQKGDIAEGYSVSREKKESFPLTVTSAQKNPTAFYLCASSTGRNQPQHFGDGTRLSIL.